This T cell receptor beta chain was sequenced during a study of PD-1 blockade in classical Hodgkin lymphoma. Overall study findings and caveats: With CD4+ cells, TCR diversity rose significantly by C4D1, but not with CD8+ cells. Before treatment, TCR diversity in newly diagnosed patients was reportedly lower than in healthy donors. Complete responders' diversity at baseline resembled that of newly diagnosed patients.

Here immunoSEQ multiplex PCR was the method, and the copy in TCRdb shows in-frame clones only, minus some. The sample holds 80,000 to 95,000 clones, 65% to 85% seen once. As to time point: cycle 4 day 1 (C4D1), after 5 to 7 weeks of nivolumab. All patients relapsed after autologous stem cell transplantation, and brentuximab vedotin exposure varied. Best responses included complete response and partial response; otherwise, the best response was progressive disease. On this clone: Its antigen is still unknown.

This clonotype was sampled from a human donor with classical Hodgkin lymphoma. Sequencing used peripheral blood mononuclear cells (PBMCs), obtained before the fourth cycle of nivolumab.

This chain's CDR3 is CASRPSGRGETQYF. The DNA for the CDR3 is TGTGCCAGCAGGCCTAGCGGGAGGGGGGAGACCCAGTACTTC. The gene calls are TRBV28 and TRBJ2-5, with TRBD2 matching 12 bases. The CDR3 has 14 amino acids. Trimming cost V 6 bases and J 5 bases; bases outside gene matches: 4. CDR1 is MDHEN, CDR2 SYDVKM, per germline.